What follows is one T cell receptor (beta chain) and its context. Residents of approximately 25 US areas, aged about 18 to 89 years, made up the participants. Membership in each cohort depended on participant-reported clinical history. These data belong to a study of blood T cell repertoires in COVID-19. Looking at the study overall: In each case, the material was cDNA or gDNA derived from T cells, B-cell-depleted T cells, or PBMCs.

Germline CDR1 MNHEY, CDR2 SVGAGI. This CDR3 spans 14 amino acids. After removal of 10 bases from V and 3 bases from J, the junction contained 8 bases not matched to a gene. TCRdb keeps only in-frame clones here, not all; method: immunoSEQ multiplex PCR. The sample has 350,000 to 550,000 clones, 75% to 90% seen once. The chain employs TRBV6-5 and TRBJ2-2, with 7 bases identical to TRBD2. This clonotype originated in a man aged 30-40 years who had recovered from COVID-19. The sequencing input was PBMCs or T cells enriched from blood (not recorded which). CDR3 in amino acids: CAIKRDYDTGELFF. The CDR3 DNA reads TGTGCCATAAAACGGGACTACGACACCGGGGAGCTGTTTTTT.